The entry below describes one T cell receptor (beta chain). This receptor's antigen is unknown. The cohort comprised some 700 healthy bone marrow donors. At the time of sampling, every cohort member was nominally healthy, though immune exposures that went unrecorded were likely present. The donor tested CMV seronegative, placing the donor among the 350 or so seronegative members of the cohort. Every donor gave a peripheral blood sample, and the peripheral blood mononuclear cells from that sample were used for TCR beta sequencing. Genomic DNA extraction from the blood cell samples was performed with the Qiagen DNeasy Blood Extraction Kit. This specimen belongs to a study of cytomegalovirus exposure and HLA in healthy donors (dated by TCRdb to between 2016 and 2019). Turning to the overall study: In an earlier analysis of approximately 640 of the donors, around 300 Gb of sequence data and some 100 million unique TCR beta sequences from 150 million to 200 million T cells were reported. Around 320 gigabases of sequencing data and tens of millions of unique TCR sequences were included in an early release covering several hundred HLA-typed donors. The genetic ancestry cluster associated with self-reported Caucasian donors included about 81% of the roughly 410 genotyped donors. The study was designed to test whether signatures of past pathogen exposure could be identified by cataloging public T cell receptors. Using immunosequencing, the study profiled T cell repertoires from fewer than 700 subjects and related those repertoires to cytomegalovirus serostatus. A separate validation cohort of some 130 different subjects was used in addition to the roughly 620-subject first cohort. High-throughput TCR immunosequencing, statistical association of individual TCRs with disease status, and machine learning were combined to predict cytomegalovirus infection status. A later analysis re-analyzed previously published TCR beta repertoires from 500 to 700 donors and added high-resolution HLA genotyping to study TCR occurrence patterns. Rather than drawing on any new phenotypic data, the later analysis identified candidate immune exposures from TCR beta sequences and the way those sequences occurred across donors. An earlier analysis of fewer than 750 of the donors used high-throughput TCR beta sequencing to judge whether each TCR beta V gene segment behaved as functional or pseudogenic. Donor age, sex, ethnicity and CMV serostatus were compiled together with the repertoire data. A later genetic analysis took genome-wide SNP genotypes for about 55% of the 666 donors and used that subset as a discovery cohort. All discovery cohort repertoires had been generated on a single sequencing platform. HLA typing covered class I and class II loci at four-digit resolution. Typing coverage differed by locus: A, B, C, DRB1 and DQB1 were typed in about 620-630 donors, DQA1 in approximately 520, DPA1 in 600 to 610, and DPB1 in just under 490. A few DR-DQ haplotypes were treated as single units for association and clustering because of strong linkage in the cohort. On average, 235,054 unique TCR beta nucleotide sequences were sequenced per donor among 300 to 500 genotyped donors of the cohort, with around 19% of those sequences being non-productive. Broad study findings and their caveats: The sequencing pipeline was judged likely to have produced a cluster of highly shared sequence variants as a technical artifact. In an earlier analysis of approximately 590 of the donors, most TCR beta V segments were observed in productive rearrangements about 90% or about 30% of the time, broadly matching IMGT annotations. When HLA alleles, especially DR and DQ, strongly co-occurred, TCR associations were difficult to assign to individual alleles. The classifier was reported to diagnose cytomegalovirus status with high specificity and sensitivity in both the original and validation cohorts. A further reported finding was that TCR beta sequences accurately predicted the HLA-A and HLA-B alleles for most subjects in the first cohort. In a later analysis, the rate of TCR association differed among HLA loci, with DRB1 alleles having the most associated TCRs and HLA-C alleles having the fewest. For the cohort, immune exposure information was limited to CMV serostatus. The presence/absence analyses assumed that sequencing depth was roughly uniform across donors, and that assumption may not be true. The study listed 150 to 200 TCR beta chains as associated with cytomegalovirus. According to a later analysis, parvovirus B19, influenza, CMV and Epstein-Barr virus appeared linked to several top co-occurrence clusters. V-gene and J-gene trimming of TCR beta chains was associated with a missense DCLRE1C variant in a later genetic analysis, and the association was replicated in an independent cohort. The cohort was sequenced for TCR beta chains only, and without alpha or paired-chain data the features that could be detected were limited. Correlated functional status among segregating V segments might be attributable to linkage disequilibrium, but an unknown experimental factor could not be ruled out. Because the 87-base-pair reads could not distinguish some IMGT-functional V segments, including TRBV6-2 and TRBV6-3, those segments were excluded. In vitro tests confirmed that a few of the cytomegalovirus-associated TCR beta chains recognize cytomegalovirus antigens. According to a later analysis, most CMV-associated TCR beta chains appeared to be HLA-restricted, and the HLA associations seemed to be driven largely by CMV exposure. The authors suggested that the approach could potentially be generalized to other disease states and immunological phenotypes. Because counts were too low, approximately 15 rarely observed V segments, including chromosome 9 orphons, were excluded from the earlier analysis of about 500 of the donors. Compared with equally common non-associated chains, HLA-associated TCR beta chains in a later analysis were more clonally expanded and had lower generation probabilities. Across donors, most TCR sequences were observed very rarely, whereas some public TCRs were present in many individuals. Specific HLA alleles were associated with 15,000 to 20,000 TCR beta sequences at a false discovery rate of 0.05 in a later analysis. In a later genetic analysis, fewer N-insertions in productive TCRs were reported among donors in an Asian-associated ancestry cluster than the 666-donor mean. HLA typing was unavailable for some donors at each locus, so association tests used only the typed subset.

CDR1 and CDR2, looked up from the germline V gene, are SGDLS and YYNGEE. Its CDR3 holds 18 amino acids, cysteine through phenylalanine. Here the CDR3 DNA is all that survives: 54 bases in frame from base 1. V is cut by 2 bases and J by 2 bases, and the space between the germline ends is 22 bases. The library was prepared using the immunoSEQ multiplex PCR assay. For the multiplex PCR, a mixture combining 60 forward primers for TCR Vbeta segments and 13 reverse primers for TCR Jbeta segments was used. A multiplex PCR assay on genomic DNA amplified the CDR3 region of rearranged TCR beta genes. Amplified TCR beta libraries were sequenced as 87-base-pair reads on the Illumina HiSeq System. As for the authors' bioinformatics: A later analysis counted about 82 million unique TCR beta chains across the 700 or so repertoires, and some 11 million of these chains were shared by at least two donors. Raw reads were error-corrected and collapsed into unique sequences with a nearest-neighbor algorithm that merged closely related sequences to remove PCR and sequencing errors. V, D and J gene segments were assigned by aligning CDR3 sequences to IMGT reference sequences. Each retained sequence needed at least a six-nucleotide match to both a V gene segment and a J gene segment. A rearrangement was called productive if the CDR3 had no stop codons and remained in frame with V and J, and every other rearrangement was called non-productive. Following IMGT convention, CDR3 was defined as the stretch from the second conserved V-encoded cysteine up to the conserved J-encoded phenylalanine. The earlier analysis of some 600 of the donors excluded sequences that lacked an unambiguous match to a single V gene segment. In an earlier analysis of some 590 of the donors, V segments were called functional above 56.7% productive rearrangements and were called segregating when the between-donor standard deviation exceeded 5%. A statistical classification framework was built to diagnose cytomegalovirus status from the catalog of TCR beta chain sequences. V and J gene assignment, in a later analysis, came from comparing TCR nucleotide sequences with IMGT/GENE-DB human TR gene sequences. In a later analysis, CDR3 sequences and most-parsimonious VDJ recombination scenarios were assigned using the TCRdist pipeline. A later analysis defined each TCR beta chain by its CDR3 amino acid sequence plus V-gene family, and excluded reads lacking a unique V-gene family. A later analysis removed several hundred highly shared, low-generation-probability nucleotide sequences to deal with suspected cross-contamination and a sequencing artifact. For each public chain, a later analysis derived a clonal expansion index from normalized ranks of inferred template counts within each repertoire. A later analysis computed generation probabilities with a VDJ recombination model fitted to out-of-frame rearrangements, and checked the results against IGoR. In a later analysis, TCR-TCR, TCR-HLA and TCR-CMV co-occurrence was scored with hypergeometric tests, and a repertoire-size bias correction was applied to TCR pairs. In a later analysis, false discovery rates were estimated by permuting HLA or CMV assignments 20 times. In a later analysis, co-occurring TCRs were grouped using DBSCAN, with TCRdist sequence similarity added in when clustering inside HLA-allele-positive subsets. Repertoires with fewer than 30,000 or more than 120,000 public chains were left out of co-occurrence clustering, as were about 5 repertoires with anomalous nucleotide sharing. TCRdb limited this immuneACCESS table to in-frame rearrangements with V and J called. A share of clones is missing; checked studies link under half to unresolved V genes, and the rest is unexplained. V, J and clone size are taken as reported in that table, and D and trimming were inferred from the DNA itself. This sample's table lists approximately 70,000 clones. Approximately 1.8% of the sample is taken by the ten largest.

This receptor chain uses TRBV9 and TRBJ1-1; a weak D assignment points to TRBD1 (6 bases agree). The sequenced material came from PBMCs. The TCR sequence derives from a woman aged 30 to 39 in good health and CMV-seronegative. The CDR3 region has the sequence CASSVNREVIGTNTEAFF. In nucleotide form, the sequence is TGTGCCAGCAGCGTCAACAGGGAAGTTATTGGTACAAACACTGAAGCTTTCTTT.